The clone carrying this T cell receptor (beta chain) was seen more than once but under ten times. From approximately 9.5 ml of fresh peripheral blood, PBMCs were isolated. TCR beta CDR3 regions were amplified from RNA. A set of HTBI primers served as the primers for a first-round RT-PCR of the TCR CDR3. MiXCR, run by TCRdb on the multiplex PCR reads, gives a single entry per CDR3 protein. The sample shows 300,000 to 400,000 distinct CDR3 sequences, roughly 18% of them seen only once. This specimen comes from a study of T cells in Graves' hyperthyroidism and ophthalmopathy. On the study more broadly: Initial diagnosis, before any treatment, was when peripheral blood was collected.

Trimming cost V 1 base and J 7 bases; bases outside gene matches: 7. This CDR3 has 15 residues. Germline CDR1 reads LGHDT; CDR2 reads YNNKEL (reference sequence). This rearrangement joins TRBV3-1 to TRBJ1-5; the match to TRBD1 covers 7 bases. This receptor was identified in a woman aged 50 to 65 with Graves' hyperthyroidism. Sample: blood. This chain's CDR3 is CASSQAPQGGQPQHF. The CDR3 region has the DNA TGTGCCAGCAGCCAAGCCCCCCAGGGGGGACAGCCCCAGCATTTT. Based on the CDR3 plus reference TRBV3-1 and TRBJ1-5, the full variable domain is DTAVSQTPKYLVTQMGNDKSIKCEQNLGHDTMYWYKQDSKKFLKIMFSYNNKELIINETVPNRFSPKSPDKAHLNLHINSLELGDSAVYFCASSQAPQGGQPQHFGDGTRLSIL.